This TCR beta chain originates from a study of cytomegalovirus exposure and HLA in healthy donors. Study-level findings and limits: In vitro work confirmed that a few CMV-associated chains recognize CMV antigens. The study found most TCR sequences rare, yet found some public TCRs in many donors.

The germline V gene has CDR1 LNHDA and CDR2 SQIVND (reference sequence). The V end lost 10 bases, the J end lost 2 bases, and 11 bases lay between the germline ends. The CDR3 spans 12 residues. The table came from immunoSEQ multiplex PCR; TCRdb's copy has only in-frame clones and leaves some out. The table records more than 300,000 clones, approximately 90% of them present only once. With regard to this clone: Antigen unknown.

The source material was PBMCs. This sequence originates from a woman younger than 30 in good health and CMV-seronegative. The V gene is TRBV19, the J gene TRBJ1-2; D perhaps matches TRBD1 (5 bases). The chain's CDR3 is CAILTDNYGYTF. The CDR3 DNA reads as TGTGCCATCTTGACAGACAACTATGGCTACACCTTC.